Listed here are 28 T cell receptor beta chains from one sample, sequenced in a study of T-cell reconstitution after alpha-beta-depleted transplantation in children listed by TCRdb under 2016. Library creation used PCR. Sequencer: Illumina HiSeq 2500. TCR library preparation used molecular barcoding, with unique molecular identifiers applied to normalize quantification of the TCRbeta repertoire. TCRdb reworked the public reads: Q25 trimming with fastp, MiXCR clone assembly, productive beta chains retained. Each CDR3 protein appears once, grouped with its most common genes and DNA. Present in this sample are around 700,000 distinct CDR3 sequences, about an eighth of which were seen just once. The ten largest account for about 0.77% of the sample. The label giving this sample's treatment or condition can be read as: allogeneic hematopoietic cell transplantation with graft depleted of TCRalphabeta T cells and CD19 B cells.

Sequences were derived from PBMCs, sampled before TCRalphabeta/CD19-depleted stem cell transplant. These receptors all stem from a girl aged 2 to 10 with congenital amegakaryocytic thrombocytopenia, due to receive a stem cell transplant.

This clonotype was picked up a small number of times. This chain joins TRBV2 and TRBJ1-5; D gene ambiguous. The CDR3 extends over 15 amino acids. Germline values: CDR1 SNHLY, CDR2 FYNNEI. V was shortened by 5 bases and J by 0 bases, with 11 bases between the two germline ends. The CDR3, as DNA: TGTGCCAGCAGTTTTTGGGTCCATAGCAATCAGCCCCAGCATTTT. This codes for CASSFWVHSNQPQHF.

This chain uses TRBV10-2 with TRBJ2-2; D perhaps matches TRBD1 (6 bases). V was cut by 5 bases and J by 9 bases, with 10 bases left in between. Germline lookup yields CDR1 WSHSY and CDR2 SAAADI. This CDR3 contains 12 residues. CDR3: CASSQQGWELFF. DNA for the CDR3: TGCGCCAGCAGTCAACAGGGTTGGGAGCTGTTTTTT.

Only a few counts were recorded for this clonotype. The genes are TRBV24-1 and TRBJ2-3; D possibly uses TRBD1 or TRBD2 (5 bases each). The CDR3 spans 15 residues. The germline V gene has CDR1 KGHDR and CDR2 SFDVKD. V was shortened by 3 bases and J by 0 bases, with 9 bases between the two germline ends. CDR3 sequence reads: CATSDTRDSTDTQYF. The DNA of the CDR3 is TGTGCCACCAGTGATACCCGGGACAGCACAGATACGCAGTATTTT.

This clonotype was seen at least ten times. This CDR3 reads CASSYVDTIYF. In DNA form, the CDR3 reads TGTGCCAGCAGCTATGTGGACACCATATATTTT. J is TRBJ1-3 and V is TRBV7-9; no definite D call. The CDR3 totals 11 residues. CDR1 and CDR2 from the germline V gene are SEHNR and FQNEAQ (reference sequence). Trimming took off 4 bases at V and 8 bases at J, with 6 bases between the two ends.

This clonotype was seen a handful of times. The rearrangement links TRBV5-5 to TRBJ2-1; tentatively, D is TRBD1 or TRBD2 (5 bases each). V was clipped by 4 bases and J by 12 bases, with 17 bases between them. This CDR3 is built from 13 residues. The V gene's germline CDR1 is SGHKS and CDR2 YYEKEE (reference sequence). The CDR3, as DNA: TGTGCCAGCAGCCTGGCCTTAGGTGGGGGGCAGTTCTTC. It specifies CASSLALGGGQFF.

The rearrangement links TRBV16 to TRBJ2-1; unclear D gene. The CDR3 is 12 residues long. The germline V gene has CDR1 KGHSY and CDR2 FQNENV. V gave up 1 base and J gave up 10 bases, with 8 bases separating them. The CDR3 reads CASSQYLGEQFF. Written as DNA, the CDR3 is TGTGCCAGCAGCCAATACTTAGGAGAGCAGTTCTTC.

This clonotype was recorded at least ten times. The chain links TRBV5-1 to TRBJ1-1, with D perhaps TRBD1 (5 bases). CDR1 and CDR2 (germline): SGHRS, YFSETQ. Trimming stripped 2 bases from V and 1 base from J, with 15 bases between. This CDR3 is built from 16 residues. The DNA for the CDR3 is TGCGCCAGCAGCTTCCTACCGGGACTCGGGAACACTGAAGCTTTCTTT. This codes for CASSFLPGLGNTEAFF.

As regards this clonotype: The junction and the germline gene differ at one end; a read error may be behind it. The chain has TRBV5-1 and TRBJ2-3; 8 bases fit TRBD2. CDR3 size: 15 residues. Germline CDR1 reads SGHRS; CDR2 reads YFSETQ. In nucleotides, the CDR3 is TGCCCCAGCAGCTCGGGCGGGAGGCGCTCAGATACGCAGTATTTT. Encoded protein: CPSSSGGRRSDTQYF.

In this sample, this clonotype turned up many times. The chain joins TRBV5-1 to TRBJ2-7, with D possibly TRBD1 on 6 matching bases. V shed 3 bases and J shed 3 bases, with 13 bases lying between them. Germline V CDR1 and CDR2: SGHRS, YFSETQ. This CDR3 has 14 amino acids. CDR3 sequence (DNA): TGCGCCAGCAGCTGGACCGGGACAAGCTACGAGCAGTACTTC. It translates to CASSWTGTSYEQYF.

This chain joins TRBV14 and TRBJ2-7, with TRBD2 matching 7 bases. J lost 2 bases, V lost 2 bases, and 9 bases had no gene match. The germline V gene encodes CDR1 SGHDN and CDR2 FVKESK. This CDR3 has 16 amino acids. This chain's CDR3 is CASSQILTAGPYEQYF. CDR3 nucleotides: TGTGCCAGCAGCCAAATTTTGACAGCGGGACCCTACGAGCAGTACTTC.

The V and J genes are TRBV30 and TRBJ1-5; D unclear. This CDR3 spans 13 amino acids. V lost 2 bases and J lost 2, with 7 bases in between. Germline values: CDR1 GTSNPN, CDR2 SVGIG (reference sequence). CDR3 residues: CAWSLGGNQPQHF. The CDR3 DNA sequence: TGTGCCTGGAGTCTGGGTGGCAATCAGCCCCAGCATTTT. The complete variable domain, with remaining parts taken from reference TRBV30 and TRBJ1-5, reads SQTIHQWPATLVQPVGSPLSLECTVEGTSNPNLYWYRQAAGRGLQLLFYSVGIGQISSEVPQNLSASRPQDRQFILSSKKLLLSDSGFYLCAWSLGGNQPQHFGDGTRLSIL.

This clonotype was found a few times. The V call is TRBV5-1, the J call TRBJ2-1; 9 nucleotides agree with TRBD1. The CDR3 extends over 16 amino acids. The germline V gene encodes CDR1 SGHRS and CDR2 YFSETQ. Unmatched junction bases numbered 6, after V lost 2 bases and J lost 3 bases. The CDR3 region is CASSLTGGAFYNEQFF. CDR3 DNA: TGCGCCAGCAGCTTAACAGGGGGCGCTTTCTACAATGAGCAGTTCTTC.

This clonotype has ten or more counts. The genes are TRBV2 and TRBJ1-2; 8 bases match TRBD1. Germline loops: CDR1 SNHLY, CDR2 FYNNEI. The J segment lost 8 bases and the V segment lost 8 bases, leaving 7 bases of the junction unmatched. The CDR3 runs 12 residues. As DNA, the CDR3 is TGTGCCAGCGACAGGGGTATGGGGGGCTACACCTTC. Translating gives CASDRGMGGYTF.

This clonotype appeared a few times. CDR3 amino acids: CASSLAADGTYNEQFF. Written as DNA, the CDR3 is TGTGCCAGCAGCTTAGCGGCAGATGGTACCTACAATGAGCAGTTCTTC. The chain is built from TRBV11-2 and TRBJ2-1; D is undetermined. Germline lookup yields CDR1 SGHAT and CDR2 FQNNGV. This CDR3 spans 16 amino acids. Trimming shortened V by 1 base and J by 2 bases, and 12 bases separated the two germline ends.

This chain links TRBV5-1 with TRBJ2-1, with TRBD2 matching over 10 bases. Trimming removed 4 bases from V and 8 bases from J; junction bases left unmatched: 12. The CDR3 has 16 residues. From germline, CDR1 is SGHRS and CDR2 YFSETQ. The CDR3 coding sequence is TGCGCCAGCAGCCCCCGGGCTAGCGGGAGTGGGTATGAGCAGTTCTTC. Translating it yields CASSPRASGSGYEQFF.

The chain uses TRBV12-3 or TRBV12-4 and TRBJ2-5, with D possibly matching TRBD2 (6 bases). V was clipped by 6 bases and J by 0 bases, with 11 bases between them. The CDR3 contains 14 residues. The CDR3 spells CASSPGLHQETQYF. For the CDR3, the DNA is TGTGCCAGCAGCCCGGGACTCCACCAAGAGACCCAGTACTTC.

This clonotype has a handful of counts. The V and J genes are TRBV5-7 and TRBJ1-3; D unresolved. TRBV5-7 is sorted into the ORF group, with uncertain function. CDR3 length: 15 amino acids. The germline V and J ends were trimmed by 4 bases and 9 bases, with 20 bases remaining between them. The CDR3 loop reads CASSPSTAPKLTIYF. CDR3 DNA sequence: TGTGCCAGCAGCCCTTCCACGGCCCCCAAGCTCACCATATATTTT.

The gene calls are TRBV11-1 and TRBJ2-3, with 8 bases matching TRBD2. Germline V gene lookup returns CDR1 SGHAT and CDR2 FQDESV (reference sequence). There are 18 residues in the CDR3. With V trimmed by 1 base and J by 1 base, 10 bases remained unmatched. CDR3 residues: CASSLGIAGTMGTDTQYF. The CDR3, as DNA: TGTGCCAGCAGCTTAGGAATAGCGGGAACGATGGGCACAGATACGCAGTATTTT.

This chain uses TRBV20-1 with TRBJ2-3, with D maybe TRBD2 (6 bases). The CDR3 runs to 13 residues. Per germline, CDR1 DFQATT and CDR2 SNEGSKA (reference sequence). Trimming shortened V by 0 bases and J by 8 bases, and 12 bases separated the two germline ends. The CDR3 loop reads CSARDQPGLTQYF. The CDR3 coding sequence is TGCAGTGCTAGAGATCAACCGGGACTTACGCAGTATTTT.

This clonotype was seen at least ten times. The chain has TRBV10-3 and TRBJ1-1; maybe TRBD1 (5 bases). Germline CDR1 reads ENHRY; CDR2 reads SYGVKD. The germline V and J ends were trimmed by 7 bases and 4 bases, with 13 bases remaining between them. The CDR3 spans 13 residues. The CDR3 nucleotides are TGTGCCATCACCAGGGAAGAAAGCACTGAAGCTTTCTTT. Translated: CAITREESTEAFF.

The V gene is TRBV5-4, the J gene TRBJ2-5; D tentatively fits TRBD1 or TRBD2 (5 bases each). In germline, CDR1 is SGHNT, CDR2 YYREEE (reference sequence). The ends were cut back, 3 bases at V and 2 bases at J, with 26 bases in the middle. CDR3 length equals 19 residues. This CDR3 reads CASSCVVSSAEGEQETQYF. DNA of the CDR3: TGTGCCAGCAGCTGCGTTGTCTCCTCAGCGGAAGGGGAACAAGAGACCCAGTACTTC.

This clonotype came up many times. Germline and junction disagree at one end, which may indicate a read error. V and J are TRBV28 and TRBJ2-7; D call uncertain. The CDR3 totals 13 residues. Per the germline V gene, CDR1 is MDHEN and CDR2 is SYDVKM. The DNA of the CDR3 is TGTGCCAGCACAGCCGGGTCCTCCTCCGAGCAGTACTTC. Translated: CASTAGSSSEQYF.

J is TRBJ2-7 and V is TRBV18, with D possibly TRBD2 on 6 matching bases. V was clipped by 6 bases and J by 6 bases, with 18 bases between them. CDR1 KGHSH and CDR2 LQKENI come from the germline V gene. This CDR3 spans 14 amino acids. CDR3 DNA sequence: TGTGCCAGCTCCCCGGAGGGCATCCTCGGCGAGCAGTACTTC. It is translated as CASSPEGILGEQYF. The full variable domain, with the rest looked up from reference TRBV18 and TRBJ2-7, is NAGVMQNPRHLVRRRGQEARLRCSPMKGHSHVYWYRQLPEEGLKFMVYLQKENIIDESGMPKERFSAEFPKEGPSILRIQQVVRGDSAAYFCASSPEGILGEQYFGPGTRLTVT.

This clonotype was counted only a few times. The V call is TRBV5-1, the J call TRBJ2-3, with D possibly being TRBD2 (5 bases). The length of the CDR3 is 16 residues. Per germline, CDR1 SGHRS and CDR2 YFSETQ. The V gene lost 0 bases and the J gene lost 4 bases, with 15 bases spanning the gap. The CDR3 DNA reads as TGCGCCAGCAGCTTGGTTGCCGGAGCGGTTTCAGATACGCAGTATTTT. Residues: CASSLVAGAVSDTQYF.

This clonotype was observed a few times. The CDR3 sequence is CSAVERGNTGELFF. The CDR3 coding sequence is TGCAGCGCCGTTGAGCGGGGCAACACCGGGGAGCTGTTTTTT. This chain joins TRBV29-1 and TRBJ2-2, with 7 bases aligning to TRBD2. Unmatched junction bases numbered 7, after V lost 7 bases and J lost 2 bases. The germline V gene encodes CDR1 SQVTM and CDR2 ANQGSEA. CDR3 size: 14 residues.

The V call is TRBV5-8, the J call TRBJ1-2; D perhaps matches TRBD1 (5 bases). V lost 1 base and J 6 bases, leaving 13 bases between the germline ends. This CDR3 has 14 amino acids. From germline, CDR1 is SGHTS and CDR2 YDEGEE. CDR3 coding DNA: TGTGCCAGCAGCTTGCGAGGGGTGGGGCATGGCTACACCTTC. Translation gives CASSLRGVGHGYTF.

This clonotype was counted ten times or more. The J gene is TRBJ1-1, the V gene TRBV6-5; D perhaps matches TRBD1 (6 bases). CDR3 length: 12 residues. V shed 2 bases and J shed 7 bases, with 8 bases lying between them. CDR1 and CDR2 (germline): MNHEY, SVGAGI. In nucleotides, the CDR3 is TGTGCCAGCAGTTACCAGGACAGTGAAGCTTTCTTT. It codes for CASSYQDSEAFF.

This rearrangement joins TRBV5-1 to TRBJ2-5; either TRBD1 or TRBD2 may supply D (5 bases each). CDR1 is SGHRS and CDR2 is YFSETQ in the germline V gene. The CDR3 runs to 17 residues. The V and J ends lost 2 bases and 4 bases respectively, with 21 bases between them. The CDR3 DNA sequence: TGCGCCAGCAGCTTCAGGATCTTAGGGGAGCGAGGAGAGACCCAGTACTTC. Its protein is CASSFRILGERGETQYF.